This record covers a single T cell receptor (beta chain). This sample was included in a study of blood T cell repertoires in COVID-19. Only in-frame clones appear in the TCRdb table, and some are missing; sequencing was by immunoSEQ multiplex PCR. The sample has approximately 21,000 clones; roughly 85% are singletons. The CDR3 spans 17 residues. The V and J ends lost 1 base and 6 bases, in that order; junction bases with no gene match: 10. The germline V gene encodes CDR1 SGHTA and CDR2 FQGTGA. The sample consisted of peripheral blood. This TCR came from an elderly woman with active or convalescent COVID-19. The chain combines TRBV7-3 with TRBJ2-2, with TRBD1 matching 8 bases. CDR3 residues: CASSLNVGQGIAGELFF. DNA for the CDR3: TGTGCCAGCAGCTTAAATGTAGGACAGGGTATCGCCGGGGAGCTGTTTTTT.